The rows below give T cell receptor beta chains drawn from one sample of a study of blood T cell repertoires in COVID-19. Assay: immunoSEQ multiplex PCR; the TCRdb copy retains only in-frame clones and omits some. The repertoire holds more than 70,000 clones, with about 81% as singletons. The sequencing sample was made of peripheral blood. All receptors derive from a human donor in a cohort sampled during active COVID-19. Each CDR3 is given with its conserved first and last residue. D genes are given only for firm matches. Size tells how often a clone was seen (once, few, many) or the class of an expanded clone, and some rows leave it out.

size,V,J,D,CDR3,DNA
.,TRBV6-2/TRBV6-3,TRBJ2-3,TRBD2,CASSYSILAGGTDTQYF,TGTGCCAGCAGTTACTCGATACTAGCGGGGGGGACCGATACGCAGTATTTT
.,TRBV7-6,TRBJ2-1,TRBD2,CASSNRGGPLRNEQFF,TGTGCCAGCAGCAATCGCGGGGGTCCCTTGAGGAATGAGCAGTTCTTC
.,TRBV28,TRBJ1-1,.,CASSVTGVGTEAFF,TGTGCCAGCAGTGTGACAGGTGTGGGGACTGAAGCTTTCTTT
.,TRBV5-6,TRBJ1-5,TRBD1,CASSSLAGTGGAGQPQHF,TGTGCCAGCAGCAGCTTAGCCGGGACAGGGGGCGCGGGTCAGCCCCAGCATTTT
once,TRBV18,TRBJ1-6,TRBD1,CATADRADSPLHF,TGTGCCACCGCGGACAGGGCAGACTCACCCCTCCACTTT
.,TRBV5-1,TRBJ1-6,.,CASSLGRNSYNSPLHF,TGCGCCAGCAGCCTGGGGAGGAATTCGTATAATTCACCCCTCCACTTT
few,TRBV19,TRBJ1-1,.,CASSVGPSGTEAFF,TGTGCCAGTAGTGTTGGGCCTTCGGGGACTGAAGCTTTCTTT
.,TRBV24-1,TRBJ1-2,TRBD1,CATSDRDSSREGYNYGYTF,TGTGCCACCAGTGACCGGGACAGTTCTCGAGAGGGATATAACTATGGCTACACCTTC
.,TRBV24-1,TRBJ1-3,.,CANEYSGNTIYF,TGTGCCAACGAGTACTCTGGAAACACCATATATTTT
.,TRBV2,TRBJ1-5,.,CASARGVRSNQPQHF,TGTGCCAGCGCCCGGGGGGTCCGTAGCAATCAGCCCCAGCATTTT
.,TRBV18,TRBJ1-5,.,CASSPGVGQPQHF,TGTGCCAGCTCCCCGGGAGTGGGACAGCCCCAGCATTTT
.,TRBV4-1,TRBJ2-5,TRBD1,CASRPDRGTQETQYF,TGCGCCAGCAGACCGGACAGGGGAACCCAAGAGACCCAGTACTTC
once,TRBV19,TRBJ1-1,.,CASSITGLFNTEAFF,TGTGCCAGTAGTATTACAGGGCTCTTCAACACTGAAGCTTTCTTT
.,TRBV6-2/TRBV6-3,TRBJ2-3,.,CASSFNGDTQYF,TGTGCCAGCAGTTTTAACGGGGATACGCAGTATTTT
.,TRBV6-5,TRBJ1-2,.,CASSPGAGYGYTF,TGTGCCAGCAGCCCAGGCGCAGGCTATGGCTACACCTTC
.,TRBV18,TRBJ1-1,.,CASSPGDSDTEAFF,TGTGCCAGCTCACCCGGGGATTCGGACACTGAAGCTTTCTTT
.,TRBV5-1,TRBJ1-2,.,CASSLDRTNYGYTF,TGCGCCAGCAGCTTGGACAGGACTAACTATGGCTACACCTTC
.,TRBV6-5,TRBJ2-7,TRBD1,CASRRDRGSYEQYF,TGTGCCAGCAGACGGGACAGGGGATCCTACGAGCAGTACTTC
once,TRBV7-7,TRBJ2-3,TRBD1,CASSPGTGGTDTQYF,TGTGCTAGCAGCCCCGGGACAGGGGGCACAGATACGCAGTATTTT
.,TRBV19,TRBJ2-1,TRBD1,CASSIETGQGSYNEQFF,TGTGCCAGTAGTATCGAAACGGGACAGGGTTCCTACAATGAGCAGTTCTTC
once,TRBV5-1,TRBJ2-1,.,CASSTGTQNNEQFF,TGCGCCAGCAGCACCGGGACACAGAACAATGAGCAGTTCTTC
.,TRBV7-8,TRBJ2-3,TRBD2,CASSYLAGADTQYF,TGTGCCAGCAGCTACCTAGCGGGGGCAGATACGCAGTATTTT
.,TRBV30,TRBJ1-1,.,CAWRDTPYTEAFF,TGTGCCTGGAGGGACACGCCCTACACTGAAGCTTTCTTT
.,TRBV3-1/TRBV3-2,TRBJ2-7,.,CASSVLGDSYEQYF,TGTGCCAGCAGCGTCCTGGGAGATTCCTACGAGCAGTACTTC
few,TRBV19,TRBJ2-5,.,CASSTGQETQYF,TGTGCCAGTAGTACCGGCCAAGAGACCCAGTACTTC
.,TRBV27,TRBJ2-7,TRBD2,CASSLASLAAYEQYF,TGTGCCAGCAGTTTAGCAAGCCTAGCGGCCTACGAGCAGTACTTC
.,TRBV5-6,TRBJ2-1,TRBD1,CASSRKGAPFRRVYNEQFF,TGTGCCAGCAGCAGGAAGGGGGCCCCATTCCGCCGCGTGTACAATGAGCAGTTCTTC
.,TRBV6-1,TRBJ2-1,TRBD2,CASSELAGGPSSYNEQFF,TGTGCCAGCAGTGAGCTAGCGGGGGGCCCGAGCTCCTACAATGAGCAGTTCTTC
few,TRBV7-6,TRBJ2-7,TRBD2,CASSLLAGEYEQYF,TGTGCCAGCAGCTTACTAGCGGGGGAGTACGAGCAGTACTTC
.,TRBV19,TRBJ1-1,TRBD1,CASSLLQGGAFF,TGTGCCAGTAGTCTCCTACAGGGGGGAGCTTTCTTT
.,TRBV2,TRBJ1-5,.,CASKAPRDSLNQPQHF,TGTGCCAGCAAGGCCCCCCGGGACTCCCTTAATCAGCCCCAGCATTTT
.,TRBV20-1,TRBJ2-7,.,CSASRGPGGSEQYF,TGCAGTGCTAGTAGGGGCCCGGGGGGCTCCGAGCAGTACTTC
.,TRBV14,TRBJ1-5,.,CASSQDRNQPQHF,TGTGCCAGCAGCCAAGACAGGAATCAGCCCCAGCATTTT
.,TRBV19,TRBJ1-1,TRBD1,CASSLDRVLMNTEAFF,TGTGCCAGTAGTTTAGACAGGGTACTCATGAACACTGAAGCTTTCTTT
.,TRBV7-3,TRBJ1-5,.,CASSLWSRSNQPQHF,TGTGCCAGCAGCTTATGGAGTCGGAGCAATCAGCCCCAGCATTTT
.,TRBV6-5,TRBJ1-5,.,CASSYGGQGGNQPQHF,TGTGCCAGCAGTTACGGGGGCCAGGGAGGCAATCAGCCCCAGCATTTT
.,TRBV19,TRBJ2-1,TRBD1,CASSIIRGPYNEQFF,TGTGCCAGTAGTATAATCAGGGGGCCCTACAATGAGCAGTTCTTC
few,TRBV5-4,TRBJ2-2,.,CASSSGQANTGELFF,TGTGCCAGCAGCTCTGGACAAGCGAACACCGGGGAGCTGTTTTTT
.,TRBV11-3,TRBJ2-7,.,CASKKWAEQYF,TGTGCCAGCAAAAAATGGGCCGAGCAGTACTTC
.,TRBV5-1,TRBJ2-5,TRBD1,CASSPGTGGGQETQYF,TGCGCCAGCAGCCCTGGAACAGGGGGCGGCCAAGAGACCCAGTACTTC
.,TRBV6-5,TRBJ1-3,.,CASPRGGSGNTIYF,TGTGCCAGCCCTAGAGGGGGCTCTGGAAACACCATATATTTT
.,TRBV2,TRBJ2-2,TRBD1,CASSEQGQGVAGELFF,TGTGCCAGCAGTGAGCAAGGACAGGGAGTCGCCGGGGAGCTGTTTTTT
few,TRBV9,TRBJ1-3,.,CASSVLADSGNTIYF,TGTGCCAGCAGCGTACTAGCCGACTCTGGAAACACCATATATTTT
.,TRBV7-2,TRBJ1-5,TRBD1,CASSRGRQGLSNQPQHF,TGTGCCAGCAGCAGAGGCCGACAGGGCCTTAGCAATCAGCCCCAGCATTTT
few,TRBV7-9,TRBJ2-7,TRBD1,CASSLGTEPYEQYF,TGTGCCAGCAGCTTGGGGACAGAGCCCTACGAGCAGTACTTC
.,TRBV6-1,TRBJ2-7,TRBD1,CASSDSTGSSYEQYF,TGTGCCAGCAGTGATTCGACAGGGTCCTCCTACGAGCAGTACTTC
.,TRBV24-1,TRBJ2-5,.,CATSAYPATLETQYF,TGTGCCACCAGTGCCTACCCTGCAACGTTGGAGACCCAGTACTTC
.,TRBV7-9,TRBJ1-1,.,CASSRFLSAEAFF,TGTGCCAGCAGCCGTTTCTTGAGTGCTGAAGCTTTCTTT
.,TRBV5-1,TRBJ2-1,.,CASSYRYNEQFF,TGCGCCAGCAGTTACAGGTACAATGAGCAGTTCTTC
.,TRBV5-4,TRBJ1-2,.,CASSLDSGYGYTF,TGTGCCAGCAGCTTGGATTCGGGCTATGGCTACACCTTC
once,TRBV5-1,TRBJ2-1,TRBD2,CASSFPGLAGSSYNEQFF,TGCGCCAGCAGCTTTCCGGGACTAGCGGGTAGCTCCTACAATGAGCAGTTCTTC
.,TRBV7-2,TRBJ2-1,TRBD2,CASRTSGGDEQFF,TGTGCCAGCAGGACTAGCGGGGGGGATGAGCAGTTCTTC
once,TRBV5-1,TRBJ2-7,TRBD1,CASSPRTGSYEQYF,TGCGCCAGCAGTCCTCGGACAGGGAGCTACGAGCAGTACTTC
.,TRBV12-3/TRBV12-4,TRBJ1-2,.,CASSPGNGYTF,TGTGCCAGCAGTCCGGGGAATGGCTACACCTTC
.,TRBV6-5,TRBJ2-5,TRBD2,CASSPSGGRETQYF,TGTGCCAGCAGTCCGAGCGGGGGGAGAGAGACCCAGTACTTC
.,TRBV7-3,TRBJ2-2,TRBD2,CASSLTRLAANTGELFF,TGTGCCAGCAGCTTAACGCGTCTAGCGGCTAACACCGGGGAGCTGTTTTTT
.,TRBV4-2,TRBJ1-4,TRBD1,CASSQQQGADEKLFF,TGTGCCAGCAGCCAACAACAGGGGGCGGATGAAAAACTGTTTTTT